The rows below give T cell receptor beta chains drawn from one sample of a study of blood T cells in healthy people across ages. TCRdb ran MiXCR on the 5' RACE reads and lists one entry per CDR3 protein. The top ten clones hold more than 4% of a sample with approximately 1.5 million distinct CDR3 sequences, roughly 43% of them seen once. Sequenced input: blood. The receptors were gathered from a woman under 30 in good health. Both conserved end residues are part of each CDR3. D genes are given only for firm matches. Clone size is not always given. Where it is, it says once, few, many or a class for expanded clones.

D gene: -; J gene: TRBJ2-5; clone size: few; V gene: TRBV25-1; CDR3 protein: CASSNRGFQETQYF; CDR3 DNA: TGTGCCAGCAGTAATAGGGGATTCCAAGAGACCCAGTACTTC
D gene: TRBD1; J gene: TRBJ1-5; clone size: few; V gene: TRBV20-1; CDR3 protein: CSARVGTGGYSNQPQHF; CDR3 DNA: TGCAGTGCTAGAGTGGGGACAGGGGGTTATAGCAATCAGCCCCAGCATTTT
D gene: -; J gene: TRBJ2-4; clone size: -; V gene: TRBV21-1; CDR3 protein: CASSRVAGGDKNIQYF; CDR3 DNA: TGTGCCAGCAGTAGGGTAGCGGGAGGAGACAAAAACATTCAGTACTTC
D gene: -; J gene: TRBJ1-4; clone size: -; V gene: TRBV15; CDR3 protein: CATSRVTEKLFF; CDR3 DNA: TGTGCCACCAGCAGAGTAACTGAAAAACTGTTTTTT
D gene: TRBD2; J gene: TRBJ2-1; clone size: -; V gene: TRBV7-6; CDR3 protein: CASSLSGTSGGYHEQFF; CDR3 DNA: TGTGCCAGCAGCTTAAGTGGGACTAGCGGGGGATATCATGAGCAGTTCTTC
D gene: -; J gene: TRBJ1-5; clone size: few; V gene: TRBV6-5; CDR3 protein: CASSQRGDSNQPQHF; CDR3 DNA: TGTGCCAGCAGCCAAAGGGGGGATAGCAATCAGCCCCAGCATTTT
D gene: TRBD1; J gene: TRBJ1-2; clone size: -; V gene: TRBV27; CDR3 protein: CASSLSTGGLGGYTF; CDR3 DNA: TGTGCCAGCAGTTTAAGCACAGGGGGATTAGGTGGCTACACCTTC
D gene: -; J gene: TRBJ2-7; clone size: -; V gene: TRBV5-6; CDR3 protein: CASSISYTHSSHEQYF; CDR3 DNA: TGTGCCAGCAGCATATCATATACCCATTCCTCCCACGAGCAGTACTTC
D gene: TRBD2; J gene: TRBJ2-1; clone size: many; V gene: TRBV4-3; CDR3 protein: CASSQEAGSNEQFF; CDR3 DNA: TGCGCCAGCAGCCAAGAAGCGGGATCAAATGAGCAGTTCTTC
D gene: -; J gene: TRBJ2-3; clone size: -; V gene: TRBV10-3; CDR3 protein: CAISGGTLLTTDTQYF; CDR3 DNA: TGTGCCATCAGTGGGGGGACTCTGCTGACGACAGATACGCAGTATTTT
D gene: -; J gene: TRBJ2-7; clone size: -; V gene: TRBV20-1; CDR3 protein: CSARWRAEQYF; CDR3 DNA: TGCAGTGCTAGGTGGCGAGCCGAGCAGTACTTC
D gene: -; J gene: TRBJ2-6; clone size: -; V gene: TRBV4-1; CDR3 protein: CASSQVLGSGANVLTF; CDR3 DNA: TGCGCCAGCAGCCAAGTGTTAGGCTCTGGGGCCAACGTCCTGACTTTC
D gene: -; J gene: TRBJ2-1; clone size: -; V gene: TRBV6-2/TRBV6-3; CDR3 protein: CASSDDSSYNEQFF; CDR3 DNA: TGTGCCAGCAGTGACGACTCCTCCTACAATGAGCAGTTCTTC
D gene: -; J gene: TRBJ1-1; clone size: -; V gene: TRBV15; CDR3 protein: CATSVLGDGEAFF; CDR3 DNA: TGTGCCACCTCGGTCTTGGGGGATGGTGAAGCTTTCTTT
D gene: -; J gene: TRBJ2-1; clone size: -; V gene: TRBV4-3; CDR3 protein: CASSQVIDSEGPYNEQFF; CDR3 DNA: TGCGCCAGCAGCCAAGTAATCGACTCGGAGGGGCCATACAATGAGCAGTTCTTC
D gene: -; J gene: TRBJ1-6; clone size: few; V gene: TRBV7-9; CDR3 protein: CASRESGTSRRNSPLHF; CDR3 DNA: TGTGCCAGCAGGGAATCGGGCACCTCTAGGCGGAATTCACCCCTCCACTTT
D gene: -; J gene: TRBJ2-3; clone size: -; V gene: TRBV7-2; CDR3 protein: CASSLVGIAEDTQYF; CDR3 DNA: TGTGCCAGCAGCTTAGTCGGGATCGCCGAGGATACGCAGTATTTT
D gene: -; J gene: TRBJ2-5; clone size: -; V gene: TRBV29-1; CDR3 protein: CSVQVQGYEQYF; CDR3 DNA: TGCAGCGTCCAGGTTCAGGGGTATGAGCAGTACTTC
D gene: -; J gene: TRBJ1-1; clone size: once; V gene: TRBV11-2; CDR3 protein: CASSPWGSNTEAFF; CDR3 DNA: TGTGCCAGCAGCCCCTGGGGATCGAACACTGAAGCTTTCTTT
D gene: TRBD2; J gene: TRBJ2-4; clone size: -; V gene: TRBV20-1; CDR3 protein: CSARDRRTSLSIQYF; CDR3 DNA: TGCAGTGCTAGAGATCGTCGGACTAGCTTAAGCATTCAGTACTTC
D gene: TRBD1; J gene: TRBJ1-5; clone size: few; V gene: TRBV7-9; CDR3 protein: CASSSTGVEPQHF; CDR3 DNA: TGTGCCAGCAGCTCAACAGGGGTTGAGCCCCAGCATTTT
D gene: TRBD2; J gene: TRBJ2-1; clone size: many; V gene: TRBV25-1; CDR3 protein: CASTLAGAYNEQFF; CDR3 DNA: TGTGCCAGCACTCTAGCGGGGGCCTACAATGAGCAGTTCTTC